The 2 T cell receptor beta chains given below trace back to one sample, sequenced in a study of Ad26.COV2.S vaccination and SARS-CoV-2 variants. Sample treatment: around 19 received Ad26.COV2.S at low or high dose, single or two shots; about 5 received placebo; per-sample allocation not given. Specimen acquisition occurred on day 63 following the initial vaccine or placebo injection. Sequenced by immunoSEQ multiplex PCR; TCRdb stores in-frame clones only, minus some. Found here are around 450,000 clones, about nine tenths of them singletons; the top ten hold 9% to 15%. Sample: peripheral blood, taken in a trial of Ad26.COV2.S vaccine versus placebo. The receptors come from a person between 18 and 60 years old who received the Ad26.COV2.S COVID-19 vaccine or a placebo.

CDR3 sequence: CASSSGTRGFF. The CDR3 DNA reads as TGCGCCAGCAGCTCCGGGACTAGGGGATTCTTC. The chain combines TRBV5-1 with TRBJ2-1, with 8 positions matching TRBD2. V was clipped by 3 bases and J by 16 bases; unmatched bases: 6. This CDR3 has 11 amino acids. Germline assignment: CDR1 SGHRS and CDR2 YFSETQ.

This clone was seen only once. The chain recombines TRBV14 with TRBJ2-5; D might be TRBD1 (6 bases). CDR1 and CDR2 from the germline V gene are SGHDN and FVKESK. This CDR3 is 16 amino acids long. Trimming left V 4 bases short and J 0 bases short, with 15 bases between. The CDR3 DNA reads TGTGCCAGCAGCCTGAGAACAGGGTCGTACCAAGAGACCCAGTACTTC. Residues: CASSLRTGSYQETQYF.